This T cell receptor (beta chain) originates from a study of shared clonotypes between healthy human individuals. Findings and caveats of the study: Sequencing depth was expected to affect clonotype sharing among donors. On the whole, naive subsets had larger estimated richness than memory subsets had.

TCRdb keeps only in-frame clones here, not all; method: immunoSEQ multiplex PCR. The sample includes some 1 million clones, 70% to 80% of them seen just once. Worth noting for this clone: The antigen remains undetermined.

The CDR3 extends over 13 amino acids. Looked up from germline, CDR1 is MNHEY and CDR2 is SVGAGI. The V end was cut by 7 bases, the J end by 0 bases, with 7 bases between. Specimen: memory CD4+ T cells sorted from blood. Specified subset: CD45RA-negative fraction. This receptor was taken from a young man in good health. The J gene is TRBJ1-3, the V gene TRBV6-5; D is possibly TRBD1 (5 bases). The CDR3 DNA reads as TGTGCCAGCATCACAGGCTCTGGAAACACCATATATTTT. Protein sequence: CASITGSGNTIYF.